Shown below are 11 T cell receptor beta chains from a single sample sequenced in a study of CD8+ T cells in alopecia areata. cDNA prepared by RNA extraction and subsequent reverse transcription served as the template for sequencing. The data were produced by immunoSEQ multiplex PCR, yet TCRdb's version contains in-frame clones alone and is incomplete. Among around 140,000 clones listed, 40% to 55% were seen once. The sample here was CD4+ T cells sorted from blood, taken at week 0. The receptors shown here come from a human donor with alopecia areata.

The V and J genes are TRBV7-2 and TRBJ1-1; a weak D match, TRBD1 (6 bases). V was cut by 2 bases and J by 4 bases, with 8 bases left in between. Germline values: CDR1 SGHTA, CDR2 FQGNSA. This CDR3 comprises 13 residues. CDR3 protein: CASSLQGITEAFF. In DNA, the CDR3 is TGTGCCAGCAGCTTACAGGGGATCACTGAAGCTTTCTTT. Full variable domain (remainder filled in from reference TRBV7-2 and TRBJ1-1): GAGVSQSPSNKVTEKGKDVELRCDPISGHTALYWYRQSLGQGLEFLIYFQGNSAPDKSGLPSDRFSAERTGGSVSTLTIQRTQQEDSAVYLCASSLQGITEAFFGQGTRLTVV.

The CDR3 loop is CASSQSLAAFF. CDR3 nucleotides: TGCGCCAGCAGTCAATCTTTAGCAGCTTTCTTT. The chain carries TRBV23-1 and TRBJ1-1; D call uncertain. TRBV23-1 is an ORF for which the function is uncertain. The CDR3 sequence is 11 residues long. The V end was cut by 0 bases, the J end by 10 bases, with 6 bases between.

This chain links TRBV25-1 with TRBJ2-7; 9 nucleotides align to TRBD1. Germline CDR1 reads MGHDK; CDR2 reads SYGVNS. The CDR3 has 14 residues. V lost 6 bases, J lost 2 bases, and 5 bases stayed unmatched. CDR3 sequence (DNA): TGTGCCAGCAGCCCGGGACAGGGCCCCTACGAGCAGTACTTC. It encodes CASSPGQGPYEQYF.

The CDR3 protein is CASSLPRAGHYEQYF. DNA of the CDR3: TGTGCCAGCAGCCTCCCCCGAGCGGGGCACTACGAGCAGTACTTC. V and J are TRBV7-8 and TRBJ2-7; TRBD2 aligns across 7 bases. The CDR3 covers 15 residues. Looked up from germline, CDR1 is SGHVS and CDR2 is FQNEAQ. J was trimmed by 3 bases and V by 5 bases; bases with no gene match: 10.

DNA of the CDR3: TGTGCCAGCAGCTCGGGACTAGCGGTAGAGACCCAGTACTTC. It specifies CASSSGLAVETQYF. The chain is built from TRBV7-2 and TRBJ2-5; 11 bases fit TRBD2. This CDR3 comprises 14 residues. The germline gives CDR1 SGHTA, CDR2 FQGNSA. With 4 bases clipped from V and 4 bases from J, the junction kept 2 bases outside the gene matches.

The chain employs TRBV30 and TRBJ2-3; D gene unclear. With 0 bases removed from V and 8 bases from J, the gap between germline ends came to 9 bases. This CDR3 is 12 amino acids long. Germline-derived CDR1 and CDR2 are GTSNPN and SVGIG (reference sequence). The CDR3 sequence is CAWSVGPPTQYF. CDR3 DNA sequence: TGTGCCTGGAGTGTAGGACCGCCTACGCAGTATTTT.

The chain carries TRBV30 and TRBJ2-5; 9 nucleotides line up with TRBD2. The J segment lost 0 bases and the V segment lost 0 bases, leaving 8 bases of the junction unmatched. CDR1 and CDR2 (germline): GTSNPN, SVGIG (reference sequence). The CDR3 is 17 residues long. CDR3 in amino acids: CAWSVSTSGQYQETQYF. The CDR3 DNA reads TGTGCCTGGAGTGTTTCAACTAGCGGGCAGTACCAAGAGACCCAGTACTTC.

The V gene is TRBV7-3, the J gene TRBJ2-3; 14 positions match TRBD2. Germline lookup yields CDR1 SGHTA and CDR2 FQGTGA. The CDR3 sequence is 18 residues long. J lost 0 bases, V lost 2 bases, and 4 bases had no gene match. The CDR3 nucleotides are TGTGCCAGCAGCTTATGGACTAGCGGGGGGCTAAGCACAGATACGCAGTATTTT. Protein product: CASSLWTSGGLSTDTQYF.

On this clone: One end of the junction is discordant with germline, which a read error may explain. The genes are TRBV10-1 and TRBJ2-3; 12 nucleotides agree with TRBD2. Germline CDR1 and CDR2: WNHNN and SYGVQD (reference sequence). The CDR3 extends over 16 amino acids. The CDR3, as DNA: TGCACCAGCAGTGGGCTGACTAGCGGGAGAACAGATACGCAGTATTTT. Its protein is CTSSGLTSGRTDTQYF.

This chain uses TRBV2 with TRBJ2-1; TRBD2 matches at 11 bases. Germline values: CDR1 SNHLY, CDR2 FYNNEI. Germline trimming cut 7 bases from V and 6 bases from J; bases unmatched to any gene: 11. The CDR3 runs 16 residues. The CDR3 region has the DNA TGTGCCAGCACCGGAACCACTAGCGGGGGCCTCAATGAGCAGTTCTTC. This sequence encodes CASTGTTSGGLNEQFF. Looking up the rest from reference TRBV2 and TRBJ2-1 gives the full variable domain: EPEVTQTPSHQVTQMGQEVILRCVPISNHLYFYWYRQILGQKVEFLVSFYNNEISEKSEIFDDQFSVERPDGSNFTLKIRSTKLEDSAMYFCASTGTTSGGLNEQFFGPGTRLTVL.

This CDR3 is CASSMGRNQPQHF. CDR3 DNA: TGTGCCAGTAGTATGGGCAGGAATCAGCCCCAGCATTTT. V is TRBV19 and J is TRBJ1-5; unclear D gene. The CDR3 is 13 amino acids. Germline V gene lookup returns CDR1 LNHDA and CDR2 SQIVND (reference sequence). Trimming took 3 bases from V and 4 from J, leaving 7 bases between them.